This TCR beta chain was identified during a study of T cell responses to AZD1222 COVID-19 vaccine. Whole-study results and caveats: Targeting of unmutated variant regions was reportedly seen in nearly half of spike-specific TCRs.

Only in-frame clones appear in the TCRdb table, and some are missing; sequencing was by immunoSEQ multiplex PCR. Among 90,000 to 120,000 clones listed, approximately 92% were seen once. A note on this clone: Its target is unknown.

Germline V gene sequence: CDR1 SNHLY, CDR2 FYNNEI. The CDR3 spans 16 residues. With V trimmed by 0 bases and J by 3 bases, 6 bases remained unmatched. The receptor's source is an adult who received the AZD1222 COVID-19 vaccine. The source was peripheral blood, collected 28 days after the second AZD1222 dose. The rearrangement uses TRBV2 and TRBJ2-7; 9 bases map to TRBD1. This CDR3 reads CASSEADRTGDYEQYF. The CDR3 DNA reads TGTGCCAGCAGTGAAGCGGACAGGACAGGGGACTACGAGCAGTACTTC.